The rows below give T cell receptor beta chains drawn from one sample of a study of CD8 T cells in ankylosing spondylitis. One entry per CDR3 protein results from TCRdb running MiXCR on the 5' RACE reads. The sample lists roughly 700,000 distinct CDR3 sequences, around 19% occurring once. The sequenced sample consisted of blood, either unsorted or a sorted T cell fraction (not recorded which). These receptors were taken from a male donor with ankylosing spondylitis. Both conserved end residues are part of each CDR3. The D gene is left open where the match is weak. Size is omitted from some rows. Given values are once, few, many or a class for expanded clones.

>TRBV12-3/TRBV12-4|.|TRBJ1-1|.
CASTQGTEAFF
TGTGCCAGCACCCAGGGAACTGAAGCTTTCTTT
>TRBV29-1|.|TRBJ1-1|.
CSVTQGITEAFF
TGCAGCGTTACTCAGGGTATCACTGAAGCTTTCTTT
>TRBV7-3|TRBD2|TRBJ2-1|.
CASSPAGTSGGDNEQFF
TGTGCCAGCAGCCCAGCCGGGACTAGCGGGGGGGACAATGAGCAGTTCTTC
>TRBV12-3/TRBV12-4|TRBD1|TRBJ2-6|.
CASSLWDRGFSGANVLTF
TGTGCCAGCAGTTTGTGGGACAGGGGTTTCTCTGGGGCCAACGTCCTGACTTTC
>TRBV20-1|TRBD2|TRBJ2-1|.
CSARITSGGALFNEQFF
TGCAGTGCTAGGATTACTAGCGGGGGGGCCTTATTCAATGAGCAGTTCTTC
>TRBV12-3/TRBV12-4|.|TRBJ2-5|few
CASSTRAIETQYF
TGTGCCAGCAGCACAAGGGCGATAGAGACCCAGTACTTC
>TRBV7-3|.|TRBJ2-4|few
CASKGGWQNIQYF
TGTGCCAGCAAGGGCGGGTGGCAAAACATTCAGTACTTC
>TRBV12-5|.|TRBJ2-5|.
CASGQSDRETQYF
TGTGCTAGTGGTCAATCGGACAGAGAGACCCAGTACTTC
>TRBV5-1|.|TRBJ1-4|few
CASSLGGARYEKLFF
TGCGCCAGCAGCTTGGGCGGGGCTCGATATGAAAAACTGTTTTTT
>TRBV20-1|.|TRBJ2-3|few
CSARGLREVTDTQYF
TGCAGTGCTAGGGGTCTGCGGGAAGTAACAGATACGCAGTATTTT
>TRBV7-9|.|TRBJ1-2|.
CASSPPWPGVYGYTF
TGTGCCAGCAGCCCGCCCTGGCCAGGGGTCTATGGCTACACCTTC
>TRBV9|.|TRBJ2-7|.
CASSVAGSDYEQYF
TGTGCCAGCAGCGTAGCGGGATCTGACTACGAGCAGTACTTC
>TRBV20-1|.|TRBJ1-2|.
CSARDLVRPVNYGYTF
TGCAGTGCTAGAGATCTGGTCAGGCCAGTTAACTATGGCTACACCTTC
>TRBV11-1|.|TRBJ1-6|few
CASSPKSQGHNSPLHF
TGTGCCAGCAGCCCCAAATCACAAGGACACAATTCACCCCTCCACTTT
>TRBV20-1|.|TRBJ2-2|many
CSARGNTGELFF
TGCAGTGCTCGAGGAAACACCGGGGAGCTGTTTTTT
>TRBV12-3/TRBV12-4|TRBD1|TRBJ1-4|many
CASSTRQGGLANEKLFF
TGTGCCAGCAGCACCCGACAGGGAGGCCTGGCTAATGAAAAACTGTTTTTT
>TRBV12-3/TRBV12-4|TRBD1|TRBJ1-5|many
CASSSDRGQPQHF
TGTGCCAGCAGTTCGGACAGGGGTCAGCCCCAGCATTTT
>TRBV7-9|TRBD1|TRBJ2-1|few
CASSQTGTANNEQFF
TGTGCCAGCAGCCAAACTGGGACAGCAAACAATGAGCAGTTCTTC
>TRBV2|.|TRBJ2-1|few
CASSDGASYNEQFF
TGTGCCAGCAGTGACGGGGCCTCCTACAATGAGCAGTTCTTC
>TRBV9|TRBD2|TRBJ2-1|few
CASSVVSAGGPYNEQFF
TGTGCCAGCAGCGTAGTTTCGGCGGGGGGGCCCTACAATGAGCAGTTCTTC
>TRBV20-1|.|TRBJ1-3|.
CSAIGQDDNSGNTIYF
TGCAGTGCTATTGGGCAGGATGACAACTCTGGAAACACCATATATTTT
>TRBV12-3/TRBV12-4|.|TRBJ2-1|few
CASSPLVHEQFF
TGTGCCAGCAGCCCCCTAGTGCATGAGCAGTTCTTC
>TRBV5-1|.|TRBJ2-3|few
CASSLDSNTQYF
TGCGCCAGCAGCTTGGACAGTAATACGCAGTATTTT
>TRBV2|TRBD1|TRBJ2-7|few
CASSRDRGPGEQYF
TGTGCCAGCAGCCGGGACAGGGGGCCGGGCGAGCAGTACTTC
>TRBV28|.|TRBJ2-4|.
CASSLYWDLAKNIQYF
TGTGCCAGCAGTTTGTATTGGGATCTAGCCAAAAACATTCAGTACTTC
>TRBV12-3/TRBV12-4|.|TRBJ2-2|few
CASLVRPGELFF
TGTGCCAGCCTCGTCAGGCCCGGGGAGCTGTTTTTT
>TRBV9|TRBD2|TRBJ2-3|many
CASSVGSTSGSDTQYF
TGTGCCAGCAGCGTAGGTTCAACTAGCGGGTCAGATACGCAGTATTTT
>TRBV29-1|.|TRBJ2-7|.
CSVVANKRATAGEQYF
TGCAGCGTTGTCGCCAATAAGCGGGCTACCGCGGGGGAGCAGTACTTC
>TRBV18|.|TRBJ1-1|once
CASSPGGKTEAFF
TGTGCCAGCTCACCAGGGGGCAAGACTGAAGCTTTCTTT
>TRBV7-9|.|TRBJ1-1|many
CASSPEWNTEAFF
TGTGCCAGCAGCCCGGAATGGAACACTGAAGCTTTCTTT
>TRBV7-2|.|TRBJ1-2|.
CASSRDYGDYGYTF
TGTGCCAGCAGCCGGGACTATGGGGACTATGGCTACACCTTC
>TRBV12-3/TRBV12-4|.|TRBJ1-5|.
CASSLGLGGSNQPQHF
TGTGCCAGCAGTTTGGGGCTTGGCGGGAGCAATCAGCCCCAGCATTTT
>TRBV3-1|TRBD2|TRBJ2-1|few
CASSLFPGGSSYNEQFF
TGTGCCAGCAGCCTATTCCCGGGGGGGAGCTCCTACAATGAGCAGTTCTTC
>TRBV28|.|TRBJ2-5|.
CASSLTLEGGSGETQYF
TGTGCCAGCAGCCTCACCCTGGAGGGGGGGTCAGGAGAGACCCAGTACTTC
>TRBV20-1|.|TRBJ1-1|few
CSPRQFAEAFF
TGCAGTCCACGTCAGTTCGCTGAAGCTTTCTTT
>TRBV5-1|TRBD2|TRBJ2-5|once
CASSLVASGGVIQETQYF
TGCGCCAGCAGCTTGGTCGCTAGCGGGGGAGTTATACAAGAGACCCAGTACTTC
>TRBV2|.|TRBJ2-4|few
CASSESPSWFQYF
TGTGCCAGCAGTGAATCACCTAGTTGGTTTCAGTACTTC
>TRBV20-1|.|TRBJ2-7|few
CSARGPQWQSYEQYF
TGCAGTGCTAGAGGACCTCAATGGCAGTCCTACGAGCAGTACTTC
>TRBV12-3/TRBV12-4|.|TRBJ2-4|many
CASSLAQSLAKNIQYF
TGTGCCAGCAGTTTAGCGCAGAGTCTAGCCAAAAACATTCAGTACTTC
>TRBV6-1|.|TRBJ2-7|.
CASSEWGHEQYF
TGTGCCAGCAGTGAGTGGGGACACGAGCAGTACTTC
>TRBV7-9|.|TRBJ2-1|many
CASSSDGRPHNEQFF
TGTGCCAGCAGCTCAGACGGGAGACCTCACAATGAGCAGTTCTTC
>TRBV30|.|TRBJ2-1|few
CAWSLDSYNEQFF
TGTGCCTGGAGCCTGGACAGTTACAATGAGCAGTTCTTC